These 3 T cell receptor beta chains came from one sample sequenced in a study of cytomegalovirus exposure and HLA in healthy donors. 13 Jbeta primers and 60 Vbeta primers were used for the PCR. The protocol was immunoSEQ multiplex PCR, while the TCRdb copy is restricted to in-frame clones and leaves out a portion. The sample shows 100,000 to 150,000 clones, approximately 71% of them seen only once. The material sequenced was PBMCs. These TCRs come from a woman between 45 and 65 years old in good health and CMV-seronegative.

The chain links TRBV5-6 to TRBJ2-7; weak D call: TRBD1 (5 bases). This CDR3 spans 15 amino acids. Germline CDR1 and CDR2: SGHDT and YYEEEE. V was shortened by 4 bases and J by 1 base, with 15 bases between the two germline ends. CDR3 region: CASSDKQVGSYEQYF. The CDR3 nucleotides are TGTGCCAGCAGCGACAAACAGGTTGGGTCCTACGAGCAGTACTTC.

This clone is a singleton in its sample. The chain joins TRBV28 to TRBJ2-1, with 10 bases matching TRBD2. The CDR3 is 14 amino acids. Unmatched junction bases numbered 8, after V lost 11 bases and J lost 4 bases. Germline V gives CDR1 MDHEN, CDR2 SYDVKM. The CDR3: CAHMTSGQYNEQFF. The CDR3 DNA reads TGTGCCCACATGACTAGCGGGCAATACAATGAGCAGTTCTTC.

V gene TRBV5-6 combines with J gene TRBJ2-1, with a possible D match to TRBD1 (5 bases). The CDR3 sequence is 15 residues long. The V and J ends lost 0 bases and 7 bases respectively, with 14 bases between them. In germline, CDR1 is SGHDT, CDR2 YYEEEE. The chain's CDR3 is CASSLGTSPINEQFF. The DNA for the CDR3 is TGTGCCAGCAGCTTGGGGACAAGCCCGATAAATGAGCAGTTCTTC.